The 30 T cell receptor beta chains listed next were all sequenced from one sample in a study of T cells in Graves' hyperthyroidism and ophthalmopathy. The CDR3 regions of TCR beta were amplified from RNA transcripts. In the first-round RT-PCR of the TCR CDR3, the HTBI primer set was used. TCRdb re-called the multiplex PCR reads through MiXCR, storing one row per CDR3 protein. The profile covers about 660,000 distinct CDR3 sequences, with just under 45% appearing a single time and under 8.5% taken by the ten largest. Sequencing was performed on peripheral blood or thyroid tissue (not recorded which). These receptors were obtained from an adult man with Graves' disease, either hyperthyroidism or ophthalmopathy (not recorded which).

V is TRBV12-3 or TRBV12-4 and J is TRBJ1-5; the D is unclear. The CDR3 has 13 residues. The V end was cut by 4 bases, the J end by 4 bases, with 8 bases between. CDR3 DNA: TGTGCCAGCAGTTCCTTGGGGAATCAGCCCCAGCATTTT. It is translated as CASSSLGNQPQHF.

This clonotype was recorded many times. The chain combines TRBV7-2 with TRBJ1-4; unclear D gene. The germline V gene encodes CDR1 SGHTA and CDR2 FQGNSA. The CDR3 loop spans 14 amino acids. Trimming stripped 5 bases from V and 8 bases from J, with 15 bases between. In DNA form, the CDR3 reads TGTGCCAGCAGCCCCGGGTACGTGGTCGAAAAACTGTTTTTT. Encoded protein: CASSPGYVVEKLFF.

V and J are TRBV7-8 and TRBJ2-2, with 9 bases lining up with TRBD2. Looked up from germline, CDR1 is SGHVS and CDR2 is FQNEAQ. The ends lost 3 bases at V and 3 bases at J; junction bases unmatched: 8. The CDR3 has 17 residues. CDR3 DNA: TGTGCCAGCAGCTTGGCCAGCGGGGGGCTCTACACCGGGGAGCTGTTTTTT. This codes for CASSLASGGLYTGELFF.

The genes are TRBV12-3 or TRBV12-4 and TRBJ1-1, with no clear D. V dropped 1 base and J dropped 3 bases, with 9 bases sitting between them. This CDR3 is 14 amino acids long. In nucleotides, the CDR3 is TGTGCCAGCAGTTTAGAGGGTTTGGACACTGAAGCTTTCTTT. Protein sequence: CASSLEGLDTEAFF.

In this sample, this clonotype turned up a few times. The V call is TRBV20-1, the J call TRBJ2-7, with TRBD1 matching 9 bases. Trimming cost V 2 bases and J 7 bases; bases outside gene matches: 12. The CDR3 extends over 15 amino acids. Germline-derived CDR1 and CDR2 are DFQATT and SNEGSKA (reference sequence). The CDR3, as DNA: TGCAGTGCTAGAACACCTCGGGACAGGGACGAAGAGCAGTACTTC. This codes for CSARTPRDRDEEQYF.

This chain links TRBV7-9 with TRBJ2-7; possible D gene TRBD2, 5 bases. The CDR3 is 10 amino acids. Germline V gives CDR1 SEHNR, CDR2 FQNEAQ (reference sequence). V was pared by 5 bases and J by 10 bases, with 9 bases between. The CDR3 here is CASSPPGQYF. Written as DNA, the CDR3 is TGTGCCAGCAGCCCACCGGGACAGTACTTC.

This clonotype was found a few times. The chain uses TRBV7-9 and TRBJ2-7; 9 nucleotides line up with TRBD1. V lost 5 bases and J lost 7; bases outside the gene matches: 6. CDR1 and CDR2 (germline): SEHNR, FQNEAQ (reference sequence). This CDR3 contains 13 residues. CDR3 sequence reads: CASSIGTGREQYF. The CDR3 bases are TGTGCCAGCAGCATTGGGACAGGGCGGGAGCAGTACTTC.

V is TRBV7-3 and J is TRBJ2-2; possibly TRBD1 or TRBD2 for D (5 bases each). The CDR3 is made up of 16 amino acids. Germline lookup yields CDR1 SGHTA and CDR2 FQGTGA. Trimming took off 5 bases at V and 3 bases at J, with 16 bases between the two ends. CDR3 in DNA: TGTGCCAGCAGCCAAGTAGGGACGGCCGACACCGGGGAGCTGTTTTTT. It specifies CASSQVGTADTGELFF.

Of note for this clonotype: One junction end does not reproduce the germline sequence, and a read error may be involved. The chain links TRBV2 to TRBJ1-4, with TRBD1 as a possible D gene (5 bases). CDR1 is SNHLY, CDR2 FYNNEI, per germline. The CDR3 contains 14 residues. The CDR3 DNA sequence: TGTGCCAGCAGGGCAGGGAGGACTAACGAAAAACTGTTTTTT. It specifies CASRAGRTNEKLFF.

The rearrangement links TRBV10-3 to TRBJ1-1; 7 nucleotides line up with TRBD1. The germline V gene has CDR1 ENHRY and CDR2 SYGVKD. The V gene end was trimmed by 7 bases and the J gene end by 10 bases; junction bases not matched to a gene: 12. There are 13 residues in the CDR3. CDR3 residues: CAIKGGSGDIAFF. CDR3 nucleotides: TGTGCCATCAAAGGGGGCTCGGGGGACATAGCTTTCTTT.

This clonotype was observed many times. The chain uses TRBV13 and TRBJ1-1; D is uncertain. This CDR3 has 14 amino acids. Germline-derived CDR1 and CDR2 are PRHDT and FYEKMQ (reference sequence). Trimming shortened V by 3 bases and J by 2 bases, and 10 bases separated the two germline ends. Here the CDR3 DNA reads TGTGCCAGCAGCTTGTGGCGGCTAAACACTGAAGCTTTCTTT. It translates to CASSLWRLNTEAFF.

This clonotype was detected many times. This chain connects TRBV7-2 to TRBJ1-2, with TRBD1 matching over 9 bases. The V segment lost 7 bases and the J segment 4 bases; nucleotides outside the gene matches: 4. Per germline, CDR1 SGHTA and CDR2 FQGNSA. CDR3 length equals 13 residues. CDR3 sequence: CASTDRGRYGYTF. The DNA of the CDR3 is TGTGCCAGCACGGACAGGGGACGCTATGGCTACACCTTC.

The chain employs TRBV24-1 and TRBJ1-1; D gene uncertain. Trimming shortened V by 12 bases and J by 0 bases, and 10 bases separated the two germline ends. Germline-derived CDR1 and CDR2 are KGHDR and SFDVKD. The CDR3 is 12 residues long. CDR3 sequence: CASGVMNTEAFF. CDR3 sequence (DNA): TGTGCCTCTGGGGTTATGAACACTGAAGCTTTCTTT.

The J gene is TRBJ1-6, the V gene TRBV10-3; 8 bases match TRBD1. Germline values: CDR1 ENHRY, CDR2 SYGVKD. V was pared by 2 bases and J by 8 bases, with 5 bases of the junction left unmatched. The CDR3 runs to 15 residues. CDR3: CAISEGDRWDSPLHF. In nucleotides, the CDR3 is TGTGCCATCAGTGAGGGGGACAGGTGGGATTCACCCCTCCACTTT.

The table lists this clonotype with a few counts. The V and J genes are TRBV19 and TRBJ1-2; the match to TRBD1 covers 7 bases. This CDR3 is 15 amino acids long. J was trimmed by 4 bases and V by 3 bases; bases with no gene match: 8. Germline CDR1 and CDR2: LNHDA and SQIVND (reference sequence). The chain's CDR3 is CASSMAGQAAYGYTF. The CDR3 DNA follows: TGTGCCAGTAGTATGGCTGGACAGGCGGCCTATGGCTACACCTTC.

In regard to this clonotype: The junction departs from the called germline gene at one end, perhaps through a read error. The chain employs TRBV7-9 and TRBJ2-5; 9 nucleotides agree with TRBD2. Germline V CDR1 and CDR2: SEHNR, FQNEAQ (reference sequence). The CDR3 extends over 15 amino acids. The chain's CDR3 is CASSLAGLVVETQYF. CDR3 bases: TGTGCCAGCAGCCTAGCGGGACTAGTGGTGGAGACCCAGTACTTC.

The V call is TRBV7-3, the J call TRBJ1-1, with no clear D. The CDR3 consists of 13 residues. Germline lookup yields CDR1 SGHTA and CDR2 FQGTGA. Trimming took off 10 bases at V and 0 bases at J, with 12 bases between the two ends. This CDR3 reads CATMDGLNTEAFF. As DNA, the CDR3 is TGTGCCACAATGGACGGCTTGAACACTGAAGCTTTCTTT.

The chain joins TRBV10-3 to TRBJ1-2, with TRBD1 identical over 7 bases. The germline V gene encodes CDR1 ENHRY and CDR2 SYGVKD. Unmatched junction bases numbered 3, after V lost 4 bases and J lost 4 bases. The CDR3 is made up of 13 amino acids. The CDR3 is CAISVGTVYGYTF. The CDR3 region has the DNA TGTGCCATCAGTGTCGGGACAGTCTATGGCTACACCTTC.

The sample holds many counts of this clonotype. The rearrangement joins TRBV7-9 to TRBJ2-7; perhaps D is TRBD1 or TRBD2 (5 bases each). Germline-derived CDR1 and CDR2 are SEHNR and FQNEAQ (reference sequence). Trimming left V 5 bases short and J 1 base short, with 18 bases between. The CDR3 is 16 amino acids. The CDR3 bases are TGTGCCAGCAGCGACCCCCCGGGACGGTCATCCTACGAGCAGTACTTC. Translated, it gives CASSDPPGRSSYEQYF.

The chain links TRBV10-3 to TRBJ2-7; TRBD1 agrees at 8 bases. With V trimmed by 5 bases and J by 6 bases, 9 bases remained unmatched. Germline V lookup: CDR1 ENHRY, CDR2 SYGVKD. The CDR3 consists of 14 residues. The CDR3, as DNA: TGTGCCATCAGTCGGACGACAGGGGATTTCGAGCAGTACTTC. Amino acid sequence: CAISRTTGDFEQYF.

In the case of this clonotype: The junction departs from germline at one end; a sequencing error may be responsible. The V and J genes are TRBV10-3 and TRBJ1-2; 12 bases are shared with TRBD1. The CDR3 spans 15 residues. The germline gives CDR1 ENHRY, CDR2 SYGVKD. CDR3 nucleotide sequence: TGTGCCAGCAGTTACGGGACAGGGGGCCCGGATGGCTACACCTTC. It codes for CASSYGTGGPDGYTF.

The chain uses TRBV9 and TRBJ2-5, with D maybe TRBD2 (5 bases). The CDR3 spans 17 residues. V shed 4 bases and J shed 1 base, with 20 bases lying between them. The germline V gene encodes CDR1 SGDLS and CDR2 YYNGEE. CDR3 in amino acids: CASSPALSGLVQETQYF. CDR3 bases: TGTGCCAGCAGCCCCGCGTTGAGCGGACTGGTCCAAGAGACCCAGTACTTC.

The rearrangement links TRBV15 to TRBJ1-4; D not certain. This CDR3 contains 18 residues. The germline V and J ends were trimmed by 3 bases and 0 bases, with 17 bases remaining between them. From germline, CDR1 is LNHNV and CDR2 YYDKDF (reference sequence). The CDR3 sequence is CATSSEPPLWATNEKLFF. As DNA, the CDR3 is TGTGCCACCAGCAGTGAACCGCCCCTGTGGGCAACTAATGAAAAACTGTTTTTT.

This clonotype was picked up many times. J is TRBJ1-1 and V is TRBV6-5, with D possibly matching TRBD1 (6 bases). The germline V gene has CDR1 MNHEY and CDR2 SVGAGI. CDR3 size: 14 residues. V was cut by 5 bases and J by 1 base, with 11 bases left in between. This CDR3 is CASSPGGANTEAFF. The CDR3 bases are TGTGCCAGCAGTCCTGGGGGCGCGAACACTGAAGCTTTCTTT.

This clonotype occurred many times. The V gene is TRBV7-9, the J gene TRBJ1-5; D not certain. Trimming left V 5 bases short and J 4 bases short, with 6 bases between. Germline V gene sequence: CDR1 SEHNR, CDR2 FQNEAQ (reference sequence). CDR3 length equals 12 residues. CDR3 residues: CASSADNQPQHF. As DNA, the CDR3 is TGTGCCAGCAGCGCGGATAATCAGCCCCAGCATTTT.

The gene calls are TRBV20-1 and TRBJ2-5; 12 bases agree with TRBD2. V gave up 3 bases and J gave up 6 bases; unmatched junction bases: 8. CDR3 length: 15 amino acids. CDR1 is DFQATT and CDR2 is SNEGSKA in the germline V gene (reference sequence). The CDR3 here is CSASPSGRAVKTQYF. CDR3 nucleotides: TGCAGTGCTAGTCCTAGCGGGAGGGCCGTAAAGACCCAGTACTTC.

This chain uses TRBV20-1 with TRBJ1-1; D is undetermined. Between the trimmed V and J ends, which lost 3 bases and 0 bases, there was a span of 8 bases. This CDR3 has 13 amino acids. The germline V gene has CDR1 DFQATT and CDR2 SNEGSKA (reference sequence). CDR3 in DNA: TGCAGTGCTAGTTGGCAGATGAACACTGAAGCTTTCTTT. Translated, it gives CSASWQMNTEAFF.

The J gene is TRBJ2-7, the V gene TRBV7-4, with 8 positions matching TRBD1. Trimming removed 6 bases from V and 3 bases from J; junction bases left unmatched: 7. Per germline, CDR1 SGHVT and CDR2 SQSDAQ. This CDR3 spans 14 amino acids. The CDR3 nucleotides read TGTGCCAGCAGAGGTGCTGACAGGGGCTACGAGCAGTACTTC. Translation: CASRGADRGYEQYF.

This clonotype appeared once. This rearrangement joins TRBV12-3 or TRBV12-4 to TRBJ1-5, with D unclear. The CDR3 is 12 residues long. The V end was cut by 3 bases, the J end by 11 bases, with 11 bases between. The CDR3: CASSFKPPAQHF. In DNA, the CDR3 is TGTGCCAGCAGTTTTAAACCCCCCGCCCAGCATTTT.

V gene TRBV10-3 combines with J gene TRBJ2-7, with 9 bases fitting TRBD1. Germline CDR1 and CDR2: ENHRY and SYGVKD. The CDR3 has 13 residues. With V trimmed by 7 bases and J by 4 bases, 5 bases remained unmatched. CDR3 DNA sequence: TGTGCCATCAACCCCGGACAGGGGTACGAGCAGTACTTC. Translated: CAINPGQGYEQYF.